One and the same sample provided the 10 T cell receptor beta chains below, sequenced in a study of shared clonotypes between healthy human individuals. The naive CD8 subset, CD45RO-negative cells positively selected for CCR7, excluded terminally differentiated effector memory CD45RA+ cells. Measured with immunoSEQ multiplex PCR; TCRdb has only the in-frame clones, and not every one. The table has about 2.1 million clones, roughly 95% seen once; the top ten hold 1.5% to 2%. The sample comprised naive CD8+ T cells from PBMCs. The receptors come from a man in his late teens or twenties in good health. Some clones in this sample may be carry-over from other donors' samples.

The chain has TRBV7-9 and TRBJ2-3; possibly TRBD2 for D (6 bases). Trimming removed 7 bases at V and 3 bases at J, with 17 bases between. In germline, CDR1 is SEHNR, CDR2 FQNEAQ (reference sequence). The CDR3 runs 15 residues. CDR3 sequence reads: CASNTGTLYTDTQYF. The DNA for the CDR3 is TGTGCCAGCAACACCGGGACTTTATATACAGATACGCAGTATTTT.

This clone was recorded once. V gene TRBV2 combines with J gene TRBJ2-2; no definite D call. CDR1 is SNHLY and CDR2 is FYNNEI in the germline V gene. This CDR3 comprises 14 residues. The V gene lost 4 bases and the J gene lost 1 base, with 7 bases spanning the gap. The CDR3 coding sequence is TGTGCCAGCAGTGTAGGACGGAACACCGGGGAGCTGTTTTTT. Translating gives CASSVGRNTGELFF.

This chain connects TRBV7-3 to TRBJ2-1; D is undetermined. The CDR3 contains 12 residues. Trimming removed 2 bases at V and 9 bases at J, with 8 bases between. Germline values: CDR1 SGHTA, CDR2 FQGTGA. Here the CDR3 reads CASSLAGGEQFF. Here the CDR3 DNA reads TGTGCCAGCAGCTTAGCAGGTGGTGAGCAGTTCTTC.

The rearrangement joins TRBV15 to TRBJ2-1; 12 bases map to TRBD2. Trimming removed 0 bases from V and 9 bases from J; junction bases left unmatched: 6. The CDR3 contains 16 residues. CDR1 is LNHNV, CDR2 YYDKDF, per germline (reference sequence). The CDR3 DNA reads as TGTGCCACCAGCAGAGATATCGGACTAGCGGGACGTGAGCAGTTCTTC. Protein product: CATSRDIGLAGREQFF.

This chain uses TRBV29-1 with TRBJ2-1, with D perhaps matching TRBD1 (6 bases). The CDR3 length is 14 residues. Germline CDR1 reads SQVTM; CDR2 reads ANQGSEA. The V end was cut by 3 bases, the J end by 2 bases, with 11 bases between. The CDR3: CSVDAQGPYNEQFF. DNA of the CDR3: TGCAGCGTTGACGCACAGGGCCCCTACAATGAGCAGTTCTTC.

The CDR3 DNA reads TGTGCCAGCAGCATTAGCGGGTTGGGGATGACTGGAAACACCATATATTTT. Protein product: CASSISGLGMTGNTIYF. The V call is TRBV7-9, the J call TRBJ1-3; D not resolved. Germline loops: CDR1 SEHNR, CDR2 FQNEAQ (reference sequence). The germline V and J ends were trimmed by 5 bases and 2 bases, with 19 bases remaining between them. The CDR3 runs to 17 residues.

The V and J genes are TRBV15 and TRBJ1-5, with D possibly TRBD1 on 5 matching bases. Germline CDR1 is LNHNV and CDR2 is YYDKDF (reference sequence). The CDR3 spans 13 residues. Deletions cut 5 bases from V and 7 bases from J, with 12 bases between. CDR3 amino acids: CATSDRDRQPQHF. The CDR3 DNA reads TGTGCCACCAGCGACCGGGACCGACAGCCCCAGCATTTT. Variable domain in full (rest from reference TRBV15 and TRBJ1-5): DAMVIQNPRYQVTQFGKPVTLSCSQTLNHNVMYWYQQKSSQAPKLLFHYYDKDFNNEADTPDNFQSRRPNTSFCFLDIRSPGLGDTAMYLCATSDRDRQPQHFGDGTRLSIL.

This sequence joins TRBV9 and TRBJ1-3; D possibly corresponds to TRBD1 (6 bases). Trimming removed 0 bases at V and 0 bases at J, with 10 bases between. This CDR3 has 16 residues. Germline V gives CDR1 SGDLS, CDR2 YYNGEE. CDR3 amino acids: CASSVVPGDSGNTIYF. The CDR3 DNA follows: TGTGCCAGCAGCGTAGTCCCAGGGGACTCTGGAAACACCATATATTTT.

V and J are TRBV5-1 and TRBJ2-7; 9 bases are shared with TRBD1. Germline-derived CDR1 and CDR2 are SGHRS and YFSETQ. The CDR3 extends over 16 amino acids. J gave up 4 bases and V 2 bases, and 10 bases lay outside the gene matches. This CDR3 reads CASSFNRDREWYEQYF. The CDR3 DNA reads as TGCGCCAGCAGCTTTAACCGGGACAGGGAATGGTACGAGCAGTACTTC.

CDR3 sequence (DNA): TGTGCCAGTAGTCGTCTAGCGCGGAAAGAGACCCAGTACTTC. Translated: CASSRLARKETQYF. V usage is TRBV19 and J usage is TRBJ2-5; the D gene is possibly TRBD2 (6 bases). Germline V gene data show CDR1 as LNHDA and CDR2 as SQIVND (reference sequence). CDR3 length equals 14 residues. V lost 5 bases, J lost 3 bases, and 13 bases lay in between.